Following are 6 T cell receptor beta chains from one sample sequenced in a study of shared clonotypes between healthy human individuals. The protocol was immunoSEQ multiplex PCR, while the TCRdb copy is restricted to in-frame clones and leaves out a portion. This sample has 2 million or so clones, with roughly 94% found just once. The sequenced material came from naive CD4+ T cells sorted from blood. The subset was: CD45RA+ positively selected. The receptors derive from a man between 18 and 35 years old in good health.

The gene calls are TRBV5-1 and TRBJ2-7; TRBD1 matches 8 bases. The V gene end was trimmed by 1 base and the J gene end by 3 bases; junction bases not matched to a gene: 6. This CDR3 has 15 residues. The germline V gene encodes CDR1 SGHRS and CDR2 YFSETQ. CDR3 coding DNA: TGCGCCAGCAGCTTGAGGACAGGGTTCATCTACGAGCAGTACTTC. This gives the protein CASSLRTGFIYEQYF.

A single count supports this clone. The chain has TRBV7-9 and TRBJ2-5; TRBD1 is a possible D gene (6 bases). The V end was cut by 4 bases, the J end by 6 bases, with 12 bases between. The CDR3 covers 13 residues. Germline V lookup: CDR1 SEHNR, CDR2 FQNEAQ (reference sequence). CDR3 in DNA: TGTGCCAGCAGCTCCGCAGGGGCTCAGACCCAGTACTTC. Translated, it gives CASSSAGAQTQYF.

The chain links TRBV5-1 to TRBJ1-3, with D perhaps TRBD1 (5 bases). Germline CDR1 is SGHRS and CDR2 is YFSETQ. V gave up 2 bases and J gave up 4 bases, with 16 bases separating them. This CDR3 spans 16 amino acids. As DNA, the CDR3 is TGCGCCAGCAGCTTTGTTGGGGGAGTATACGGAAACACCATATATTTT. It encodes CASSFVGGVYGNTIYF.

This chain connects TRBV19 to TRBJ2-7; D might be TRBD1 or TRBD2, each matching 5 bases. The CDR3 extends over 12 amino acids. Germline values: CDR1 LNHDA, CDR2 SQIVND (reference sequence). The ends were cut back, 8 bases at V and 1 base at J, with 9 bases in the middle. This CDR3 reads CASGDRSYEQYF. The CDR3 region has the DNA TGTGCCAGTGGGGACCGATCCTACGAGCAGTACTTC.

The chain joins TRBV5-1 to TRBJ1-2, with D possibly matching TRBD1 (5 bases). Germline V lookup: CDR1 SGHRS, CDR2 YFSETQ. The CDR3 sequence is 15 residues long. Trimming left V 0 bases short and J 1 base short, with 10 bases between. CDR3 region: CASSLVPDSNYGYTF. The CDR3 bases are TGCGCCAGCAGCTTGGTGCCTGACAGTAACTATGGCTACACCTTC.

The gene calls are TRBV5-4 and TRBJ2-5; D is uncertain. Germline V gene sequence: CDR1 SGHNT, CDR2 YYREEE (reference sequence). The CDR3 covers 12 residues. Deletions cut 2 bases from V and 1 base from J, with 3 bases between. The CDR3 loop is CASSFRQETQYF. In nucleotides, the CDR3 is TGTGCCAGCAGCTTTCGCCAAGAGACCCAGTACTTC.